The clone carrying this TCR beta chain was recorded once. As processed by the authors: It was from reference gene primer amplification that nucleated cell counts were estimated. Assay used: immunoSEQ multiplex PCR; TCRdb lists only in-frame clones, some missing. V, J and clone size are taken as reported in that table, and D and trimming were inferred from the DNA itself. The table includes 130,000 to 150,000 clones, over 80% detected once. This record belongs to a study of blood T cell repertoires in COVID-19. Turning to the study itself: COVID-19 samples from acute and convalescent phases originated in the United States, Italy and Spain. From T cells, B-cell-depleted T cells, or PBMCs came the material, which was cDNA or gDNA.

The germline V gene encodes CDR1 LGHNA and CDR2 YNFKEQ. The CDR3 consists of 15 residues. V was cut by 1 base and J by 2 bases, with 12 bases left in between. The sequenced sample was peripheral blood. The chain links TRBV4-2 to TRBJ2-7, with D tentatively TRBD1 (6 bases). This receptor was taken from a woman between 45 and 65 years old with acute or convalescent COVID-19. This CDR3 reads CASSQVAQGTYEQYF. CDR3 coding DNA: TGTGCCAGCAGCCAAGTTGCACAGGGAACCTACGAGCAGTACTTC.